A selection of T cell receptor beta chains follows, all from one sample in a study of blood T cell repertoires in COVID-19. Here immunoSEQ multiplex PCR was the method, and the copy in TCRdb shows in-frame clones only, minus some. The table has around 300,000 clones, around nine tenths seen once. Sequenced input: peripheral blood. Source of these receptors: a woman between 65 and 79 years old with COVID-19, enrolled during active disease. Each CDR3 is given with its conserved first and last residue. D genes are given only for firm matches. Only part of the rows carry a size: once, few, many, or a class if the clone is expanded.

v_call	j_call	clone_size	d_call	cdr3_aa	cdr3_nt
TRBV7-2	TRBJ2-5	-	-	CASSLGGGGETQYF	TGTGCCAGCAGCTTAGGAGGGGGGGGAGAGACCCAGTACTTC
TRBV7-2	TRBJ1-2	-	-	CASSTGQKDGYTF	TGTGCCAGCAGCACCGGACAGAAGGATGGCTACACCTTC
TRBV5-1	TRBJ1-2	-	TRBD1	CASSWQGDTGYTF	TGCGCCAGCAGCTGGCAGGGGGATACTGGCTACACCTTC
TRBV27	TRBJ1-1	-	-	CASSSQGPNTEAFF	TGTGCCAGCAGTTCCCAGGGCCCGAACACTGAAGCTTTCTTT
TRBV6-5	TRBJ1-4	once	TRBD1	CASTPGQFNEKLFF	TGTGCCAGCACTCCGGGACAGTTTAATGAAAAACTGTTTTTT
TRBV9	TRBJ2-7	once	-	CASSTPREVNYEQYF	TGTGCCAGTTCCACCCCAAGGGAGGTTAACTACGAGCAGTACTTC
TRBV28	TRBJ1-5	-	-	CASSPRRQGQPQHF	TGTGCCAGCAGTCCCCGCCGTCAGGGCCAGCCCCAGCATTTT
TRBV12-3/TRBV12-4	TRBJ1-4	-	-	CASSPTVNEKLFF	TGTGCCAGCAGTCCCACGGTTAATGAAAAACTGTTTTTT
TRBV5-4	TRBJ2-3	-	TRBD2	CASTMGTNTDTQYF	TGTGCCAGCACGATGGGGACTAACACAGATACGCAGTATTTT
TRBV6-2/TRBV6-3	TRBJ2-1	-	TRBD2	CASSSSRTSGVLNEQFF	TGTGCCAGCAGTTCCTCTAGGACTAGCGGGGTGCTAAATGAGCAGTTCTTC
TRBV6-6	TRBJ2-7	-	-	CASNHWASLEQYF	TGTGCCAGCAACCACTGGGCCTCGCTCGAGCAGTACTTC
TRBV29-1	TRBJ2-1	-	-	CSVEDHQGMYNEQFF	TGCAGCGTTGAAGATCATCAGGGAATGTACAATGAGCAGTTCTTC
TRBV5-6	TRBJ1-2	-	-	CASSLGQGWGYTF	TGTGCCAGCAGCTTAGGGCAGGGGTGGGGCTACACCTTC
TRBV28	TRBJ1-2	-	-	CASTQPNRANYGYTF	TGTGCCAGCACCCAACCCAACAGGGCTAACTATGGCTACACCTTC
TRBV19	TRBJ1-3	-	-	CASTTKGGYSGNTIYF	TGTGCCAGTACCACAAAAGGGGGATACTCTGGAAACACCATATATTTT
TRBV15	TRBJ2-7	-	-	CATSRETDNSYEQYF	TGTGCCACCAGCAGAGAAACTGACAACTCCTACGAGCAGTACTTC
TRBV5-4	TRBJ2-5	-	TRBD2	CASSLVRRGGQETQYF	TGTGCCAGCAGCTTGGTGAGGCGGGGGGGTCAAGAGACCCAGTACTTC
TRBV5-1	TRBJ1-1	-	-	CASSPSPQGPTEAFF	TGCGCCAGCAGCCCGTCCCCACAGGGTCCGACTGAAGCTTTCTTT
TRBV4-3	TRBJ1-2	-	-	CASSQEGQGDGYTF	TGCGCCAGCAGCCAAGAGGGGCAGGGCGATGGCTACACCTTC
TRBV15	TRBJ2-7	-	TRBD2	CATSRGGSGDWREQYF	TGTGCCACCAGCAGAGGGGGCAGCGGGGATTGGAGGGAGCAGTACTTC
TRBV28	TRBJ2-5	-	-	CASSLLSGQETQYF	TGTGCCAGCAGTTTATTGAGCGGCCAAGAGACCCAGTACTTC
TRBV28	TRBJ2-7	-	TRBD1	CASSAGTAYEQYF	TGTGCCAGCAGTGCCGGGACAGCTTACGAGCAGTACTTC
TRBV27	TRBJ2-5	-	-	CASSLSKRGTETQYF	TGTGCCAGCAGTTTATCGAAAAGGGGGACGGAGACCCAGTACTTC
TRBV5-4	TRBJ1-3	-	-	CASRAQGGDTIYF	TGTGCCAGCAGAGCTCAGGGTGGAGACACCATATATTTT
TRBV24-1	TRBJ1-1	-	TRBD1	CATSVSDRGNTEAFF	TGTGCCACCAGTGTTTCGGACAGGGGGAACACTGAAGCTTTCTTT
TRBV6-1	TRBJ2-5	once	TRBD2	CASSDPRGGETQYF	TGTGCCAGCAGTGATCCCCGGGGAGGGGAGACCCAGTACTTC
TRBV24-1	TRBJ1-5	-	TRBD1	CATSPGQGGQPQHF	TGTGCCACCAGTCCTGGGCAGGGGGGACAGCCCCAGCATTTT
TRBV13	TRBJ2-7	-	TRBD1	CASSLRTGDEQYF	TGTGCCAGCAGCCTCCGGACAGGGGATGAGCAGTACTTC
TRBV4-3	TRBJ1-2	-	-	CASSQASHRENYGYTF	TGCGCCAGCAGCCAAGCGAGCCACAGGGAGAACTATGGCTACACCTTC
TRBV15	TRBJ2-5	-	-	CATSRDLGVETQYF	TGTGCCACCAGCAGAGACCTAGGGGTGGAGACCCAGTACTTC
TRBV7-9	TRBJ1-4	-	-	CASSPGQATNEKLFF	TGTGCCAGCAGCCCGGGACAAGCAACTAATGAAAAACTGTTTTTT
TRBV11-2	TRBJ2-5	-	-	CASSLGDYQETQYF	TGTGCCAGCAGCTTAGGTGACTACCAAGAGACCCAGTACTTC
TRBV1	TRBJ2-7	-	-	CTSNCNPSGYEQYF	TGCACCAGCAACTGCAACCCCTCGGGCTACGAGCAGTACTTC
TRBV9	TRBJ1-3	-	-	CASSVGGVGVGNTIYF	TGTGCCAGCAGCGTAGGGGGAGTGGGCGTTGGAAACACCATATATTTT
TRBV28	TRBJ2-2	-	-	CASSRTSYRELFF	TGTGCCAGCAGTCGGACATCCTACCGGGAGCTGTTTTTT
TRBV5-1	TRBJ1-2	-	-	CASASGGIEYGYTF	TGCGCCAGCGCCTCGGGGGGGATCGAGTATGGCTACACCTTC
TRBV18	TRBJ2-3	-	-	CASSPTVADTQYF	TGTGCCAGCTCACCAACCGTAGCAGATACGCAGTATTTT
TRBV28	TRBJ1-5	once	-	CASTLQWNQPQHF	TGTGCCAGCACCCTTCAGTGGAATCAGCCCCAGCATTTT
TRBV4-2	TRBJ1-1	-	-	CASSQETTGNTEAFF	TGTGCCAGCAGCCAAGAGACAACAGGGAACACTGAAGCTTTCTTT
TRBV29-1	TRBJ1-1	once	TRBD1	CSGRTGAFSNTEAFF	TGCAGCGGGAGGACAGGGGCTTTCTCGAACACTGAAGCTTTCTTT
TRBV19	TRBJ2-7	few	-	CASSPSEGNYEQYF	TGTGCCAGTAGTCCTTCAGAGGGAAACTACGAGCAGTACTTC
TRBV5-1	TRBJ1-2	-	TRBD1	CASSFPGGADGYTF	TGCGCCAGCAGCTTCCCAGGGGGCGCGGATGGCTACACCTTC